This record concerns one TCR beta chain sequence. No antigen is known for it. This CDR3 is built from 12 residues. Trimming left V 4 bases short and J 8 bases short, with 11 bases between. Per germline, CDR1 SQVTM and CDR2 ANQGSEA. TCRdb fed the 5' RACE reads into MiXCR, producing one record per CDR3 protein. The sample contains approximately 700,000 distinct CDR3 sequences, around a sixth of which appear only once. The data are from a study of identical twins. Study findings and constraints: Excess sharing by twins proved weaker in beta out-of-frame sequences. Among monozygotic twins, out-of-frame TCR alpha sharing exceeded what models predicted.

The same specimen was also included in a second study, on T cells expressing NK-cell markers. That paper adds: Sorted CD3+CD56-NKG2C+, CD3+CD56+NKG2C- and CD3+CD56+NKG2C+ T cells were the source of the TCR beta repertoires. Over 5 donors carried dominant NKG2C+ clonotypes that made up about 1.0-8% of their CD8+ T cells.

The chain combines TRBV29-1 with TRBJ1-4, with D unresolved. The TCR comes from a woman between 18 and 29 years old in good health. Sequences were obtained from PBMCs. This chain's CDR3 is CSVAVGREKLFF. The CDR3 nucleotides read TGCAGCGTTGCCGTTGGGAGGGAAAAACTGTTTTTT.